This entry lists 2 T cell receptor beta chains sequenced from one sample in a study of technical replicates of blood from a few donors. Method: immunoSEQ multiplex PCR; TCRdb's copy keeps in-frame clones and lacks some. The sample lists 100,000 or so clones; approximately 96% were seen once. The specimen was T cells isolated from PBMCs. The receptors here all came from a human donor in good health.

The V gene is TRBV6-5, the J gene TRBJ1-2; 9 nucleotides agree with TRBD1. V shed 5 bases, J shed 8 bases, and the junction held 9 bases outside the gene matches. This CDR3 is 14 amino acids long. Germline CDR1 and CDR2: MNHEY and SVGAGI. CDR3 sequence reads: CASSPGQGRWGYTF. CDR3 nucleotide sequence: TGTGCCAGCAGTCCCGGACAGGGGAGATGGGGCTACACCTTC.

The chain uses TRBV5-1 and TRBJ2-2; perhaps TRBD2 as D (5 bases). The CDR3 loop spans 14 amino acids. In germline, CDR1 is SGHRS, CDR2 YFSETQ. V gave up 7 bases and J gave up 1 base, with 11 bases separating them. CDR3 protein: CASAGLLNTGELFF. The CDR3 coding sequence is TGCGCCAGCGCCGGACTCTTGAACACCGGGGAGCTGTTTTTT. Using reference TRBV5-1 and TRBJ2-2 for the parts outside the CDR3, the full variable domain is KAGVTQTPRYLIKTRGQQVTLSCSPISGHRSVSWYQQTPGQGLQFLFEYFSETQRNKGNFPGRFSGRQFSNSRSEMNVSTLELGDSALYLCASAGLLNTGELFFGEGSRLTVL.